This T cell receptor (beta chain) was obtained from a study of T cells in localized non-small cell lung cancer. The length of the CDR3 is 17 residues. CDR1 MNHNS and CDR2 SASEGT come from the germline V gene. V was pared by 4 bases and J by 0 bases, with 13 bases between. Concerning this clone itself: Its specificity is not known.

The data were produced by immunoSEQ multiplex PCR, yet TCRdb's version contains in-frame clones alone and is incomplete. The profile shows about 78,000 clones, 84% of them singletons. Study-wide results and caveats: Among the top 100 tumor clones, a median around 50 appeared in adjacent lung. Tumor showed lower T cell clonality than uninvolved adjacent lung, where it was highest.

The sequenced sample was peripheral blood, obtained before any cancer treatment. The V call is TRBV6-1, the J call TRBJ2-6; D ambiguous. The receptor was derived from a man between 40 and 70 years old with stage I lung adenocarcinoma. The DNA for the CDR3 is TGTGCCAGCAGTGCTGCCTACCGGAGCTCTGGGGCCAACGTCCTGACTTTC. Its protein product is CASSAAYRSSGANVLTF.